The entry that follows covers one T cell receptor beta chain sequence. As yet, its antigen is unknown. These data belong to a study of CD8 T cells in ankylosing spondylitis. Study observations and caveats: In ankylosing spondylitis patients, matched synovial fluid reportedly showed significant enrichment of disease-linked clones. Apparently characteristic of ankylosing spondylitis blood was a TCR beta motif (under ten highly homologous variants). Some motif variants were previously reported in reactive arthritis synovial fluid and blood. With a CD8+ phenotype, disease-linked clones were relatively rare in peripheral blood.

CDR1 LGHDT and CDR2 YNNKEL come from the germline V gene (reference sequence). The CDR3 sequence is 14 residues long. The V end was cut by 4 bases, the J end by 1 base, with 8 bases between. Libraries of TCR beta came from quantitative 5'-RACE with molecular barcodes. From the 5' RACE reads, TCRdb called clonotypes with MiXCR, one entry per CDR3 protein. The table records hundreds of thousands of distinct CDR3 sequences, 12% of them present only once. Sequencing input: blood, either unsorted or a sorted T cell fraction (not recorded which). The sequence derives from a male donor with ankylosing spondylitis. This chain links TRBV3-1 with TRBJ2-1; a weak D match, TRBD1 (6 bases). CDR3 sequence reads: CASSPGHSYNEQFF. CDR3 coding DNA: TGTGCCAGCAGCCCGGGACATTCCTACAATGAGCAGTTCTTC.